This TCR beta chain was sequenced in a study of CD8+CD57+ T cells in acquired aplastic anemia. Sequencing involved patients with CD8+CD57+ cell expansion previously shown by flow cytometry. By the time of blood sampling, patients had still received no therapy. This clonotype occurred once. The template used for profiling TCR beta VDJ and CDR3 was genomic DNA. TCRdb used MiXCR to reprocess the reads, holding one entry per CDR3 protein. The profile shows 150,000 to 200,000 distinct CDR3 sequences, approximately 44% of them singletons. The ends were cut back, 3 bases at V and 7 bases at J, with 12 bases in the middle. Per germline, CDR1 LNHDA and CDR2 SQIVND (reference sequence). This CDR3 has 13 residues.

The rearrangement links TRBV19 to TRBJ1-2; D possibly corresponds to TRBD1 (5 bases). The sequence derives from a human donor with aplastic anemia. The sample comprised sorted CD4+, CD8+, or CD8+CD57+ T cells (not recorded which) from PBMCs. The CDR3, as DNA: TGTGCCAGTAGTATGGGAGGGGCGGGTGGCTACACCTTC. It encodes CASSMGGAGGYTF.